The clone carrying this T cell receptor beta chain showed up just a few times. The data belong to a study of blood T cell repertoires in COVID-19. Study at large: Sources were T cells, B-cell-depleted T cells, or PBMCs; the material itself was cDNA or gDNA.

In the authors' workflow: Estimates of nucleated cell counts were drawn from the amplification of reference gene primers. The protocol was immunoSEQ multiplex PCR, while the TCRdb copy is restricted to in-frame clones and leaves out a portion. D and trimming come from the DNA, and the V and J calls and clone size come from that table. The table has about 95,000 clones, about 89% seen once; the top ten hold less than 3.5%. Germline CDR1 reads MNHEY; CDR2 reads SVGAGI. Between the trimmed V and J ends, which lost 2 bases and 5 bases, there was a span of 10 bases. The CDR3 loop spans 14 amino acids. The sequence was collected from a man between 45 and 60 years old with COVID-19, enrolled during active disease. The V gene is TRBV6-5, the J gene TRBJ1-3; D is perhaps TRBD1 (6 bases). The sequenced sample was peripheral blood. CDR3 nucleotides: TGTGCCAGCAGTTACGGGGGGGCTAGAAACACCATATATTTT. It encodes CASSYGGARNTIYF.